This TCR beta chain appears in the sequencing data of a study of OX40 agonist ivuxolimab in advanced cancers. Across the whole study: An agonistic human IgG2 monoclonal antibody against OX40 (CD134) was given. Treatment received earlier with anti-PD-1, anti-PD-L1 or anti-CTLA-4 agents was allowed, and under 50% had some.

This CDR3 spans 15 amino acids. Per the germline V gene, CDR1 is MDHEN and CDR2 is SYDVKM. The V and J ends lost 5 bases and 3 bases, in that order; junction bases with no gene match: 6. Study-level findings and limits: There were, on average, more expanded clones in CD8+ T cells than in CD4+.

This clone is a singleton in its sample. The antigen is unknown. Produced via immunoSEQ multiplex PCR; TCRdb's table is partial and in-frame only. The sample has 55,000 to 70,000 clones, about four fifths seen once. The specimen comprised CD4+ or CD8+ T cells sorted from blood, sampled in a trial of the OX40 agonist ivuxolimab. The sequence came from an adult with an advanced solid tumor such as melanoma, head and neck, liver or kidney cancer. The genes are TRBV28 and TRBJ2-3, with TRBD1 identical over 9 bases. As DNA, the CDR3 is TGTGCCAGCAGTGGACAGGGGAGTATTACAGATACGCAGTATTTT. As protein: CASSGQGSITDTQYF.